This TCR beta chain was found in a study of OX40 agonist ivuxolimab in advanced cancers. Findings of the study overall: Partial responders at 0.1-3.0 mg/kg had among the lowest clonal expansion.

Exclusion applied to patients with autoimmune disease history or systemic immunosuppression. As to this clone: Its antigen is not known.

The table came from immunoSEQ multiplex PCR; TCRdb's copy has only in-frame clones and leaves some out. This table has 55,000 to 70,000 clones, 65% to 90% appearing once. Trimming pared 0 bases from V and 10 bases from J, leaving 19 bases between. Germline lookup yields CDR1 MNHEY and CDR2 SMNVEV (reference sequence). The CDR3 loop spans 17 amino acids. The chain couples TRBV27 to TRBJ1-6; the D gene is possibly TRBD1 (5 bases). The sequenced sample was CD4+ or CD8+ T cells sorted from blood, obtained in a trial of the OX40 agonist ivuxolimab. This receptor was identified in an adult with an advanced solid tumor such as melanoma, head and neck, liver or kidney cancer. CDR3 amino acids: CASSLSGTPLTRSPLHF. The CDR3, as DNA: TGTGCCAGCAGTTTATCGGGGACCCCTCTGACGAGGTCACCCCTCCACTTT.